This T cell receptor beta chain derives from a study of blood T cell repertoires in COVID-19. Study at large: Acute-phase and convalescent COVID-19 samples originated in the United States, Italy and Spain. PBMCs, B-cell-depleted T cells, or T cells were the source of the cDNA or gDNA that made up the material.

V dropped 5 bases and J dropped 8; count of bases not matched to a gene: 3. CDR3 length equals 11 residues. Looked up from germline, CDR1 is GTSNPN and CDR2 is SVGIG (reference sequence). Only in-frame clones appear in the TCRdb table, and some are missing; sequencing was by immunoSEQ multiplex PCR. The profile shows a few hundred thousand clones, around 80% of them singletons. The clonotype originates from a woman in her forties or fifties with acute or convalescent COVID-19. Sequencing was performed on peripheral blood. This chain links TRBV30 with TRBJ1-2; 9 bases fit TRBD1. The CDR3 sequence: CAWGTGIGYTF. The CDR3 DNA reads as TGTGCCTGGGGGACAGGGATAGGCTACACCTTC.